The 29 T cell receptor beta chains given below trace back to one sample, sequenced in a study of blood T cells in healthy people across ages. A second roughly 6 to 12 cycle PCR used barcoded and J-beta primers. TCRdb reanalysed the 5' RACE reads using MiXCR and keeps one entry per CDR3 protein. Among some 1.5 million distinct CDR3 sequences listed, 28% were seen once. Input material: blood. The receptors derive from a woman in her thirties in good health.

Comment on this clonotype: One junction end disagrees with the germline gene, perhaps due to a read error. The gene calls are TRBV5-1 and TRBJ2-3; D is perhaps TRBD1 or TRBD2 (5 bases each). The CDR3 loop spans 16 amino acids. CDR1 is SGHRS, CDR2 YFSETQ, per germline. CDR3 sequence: CAGSYGWGSSTDTQYF. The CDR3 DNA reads TGCGCCGGCAGCTACGGTTGGGGGTCGTCCACAGATACGCAGTATTTT.

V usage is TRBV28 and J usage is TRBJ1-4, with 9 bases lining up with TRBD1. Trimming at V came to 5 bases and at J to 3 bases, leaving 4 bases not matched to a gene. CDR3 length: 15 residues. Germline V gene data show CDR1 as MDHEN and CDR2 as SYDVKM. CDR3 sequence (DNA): TGTGCCAGCAGTACACAGGGGGCGTCTAATGAAAAACTGTTTTTT. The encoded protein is CASSTQGASNEKLFF.

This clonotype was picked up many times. This CDR3 reads CASSPRGTEVYEQYF. The CDR3 bases are TGTGCCAGCAGCCCCCGAGGGACAGAAGTCTACGAGCAGTACTTC. The chain combines TRBV9 with TRBJ2-7, with 7 bases identical to TRBD1. The CDR3 runs 15 residues. With V trimmed by 4 bases and J by 3 bases, 10 bases remained unmatched. In germline, CDR1 is SGDLS, CDR2 YYNGEE.

DNA of the CDR3: TGTGCCAGCTCCTTCCCCAGCTGGCGGGTGGATGCGCAGTATTTT. Translating it yields CASSFPSWRVDAQYF. The V gene is TRBV12-3 or TRBV12-4, the J gene TRBJ2-3; TRBD2 is a possible D gene (5 bases). This CDR3 spans 15 amino acids. Trimming took off 8 bases at V and 10 bases at J, with 25 bases between the two ends.

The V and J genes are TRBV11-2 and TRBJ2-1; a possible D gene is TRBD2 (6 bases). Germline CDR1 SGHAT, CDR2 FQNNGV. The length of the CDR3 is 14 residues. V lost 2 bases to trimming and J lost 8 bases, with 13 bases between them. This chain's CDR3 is CASSLRGPGDEQFF. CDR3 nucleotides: TGTGCCAGCAGCTTAAGAGGGCCGGGGGATGAGCAGTTCTTC.

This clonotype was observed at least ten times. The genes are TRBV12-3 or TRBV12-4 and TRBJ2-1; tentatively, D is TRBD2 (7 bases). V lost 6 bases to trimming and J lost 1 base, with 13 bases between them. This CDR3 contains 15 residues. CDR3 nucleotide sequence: TGTGCCAGCAGGGGGGCTAGCGGATCCTACAATGAGCAGTTCTTC. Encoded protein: CASRGASGSYNEQFF.

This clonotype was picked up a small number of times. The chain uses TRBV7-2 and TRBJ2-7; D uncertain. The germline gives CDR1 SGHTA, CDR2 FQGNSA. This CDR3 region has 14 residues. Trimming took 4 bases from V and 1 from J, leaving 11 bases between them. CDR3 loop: CASSSFTESYEQYF. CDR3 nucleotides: TGTGCCAGCAGCTCCTTCACTGAATCCTACGAGCAGTACTTC.

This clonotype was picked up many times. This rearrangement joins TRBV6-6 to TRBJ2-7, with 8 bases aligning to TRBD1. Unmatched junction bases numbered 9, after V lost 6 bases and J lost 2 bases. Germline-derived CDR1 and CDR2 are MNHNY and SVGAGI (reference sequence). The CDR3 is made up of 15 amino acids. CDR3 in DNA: TGTGCCAGCAGGGCTCGCGAACAGGGGGCCTACGAGCAGTACTTC. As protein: CASRAREQGAYEQYF.

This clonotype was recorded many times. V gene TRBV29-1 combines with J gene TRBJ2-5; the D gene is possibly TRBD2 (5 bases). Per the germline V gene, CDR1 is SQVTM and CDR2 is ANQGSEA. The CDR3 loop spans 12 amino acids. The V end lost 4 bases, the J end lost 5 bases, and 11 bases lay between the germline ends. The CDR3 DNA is TGCAGCGTTGGTCCCGGGATGGAGACCCAGTACTTC. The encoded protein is CSVGPGMETQYF.

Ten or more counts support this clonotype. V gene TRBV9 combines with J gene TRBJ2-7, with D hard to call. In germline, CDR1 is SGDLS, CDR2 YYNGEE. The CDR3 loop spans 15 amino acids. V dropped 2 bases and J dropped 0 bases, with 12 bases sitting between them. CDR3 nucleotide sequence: TGTGCCAGCAGCGTTGAGAGCGCGAGCTCCTACGAGCAGTACTTC. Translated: CASSVESASSYEQYF.

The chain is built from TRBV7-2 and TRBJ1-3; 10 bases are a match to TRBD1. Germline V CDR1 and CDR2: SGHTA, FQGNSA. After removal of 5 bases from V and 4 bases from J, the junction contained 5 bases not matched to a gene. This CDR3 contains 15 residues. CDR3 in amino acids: CASSQDRGLGNTIYF. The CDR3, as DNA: TGTGCCAGCAGCCAAGACAGGGGGCTCGGAAACACCATATATTTT. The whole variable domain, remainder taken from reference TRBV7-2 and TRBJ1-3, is GAGVSQSPSNKVTEKGKDVELRCDPISGHTALYWYRQSLGQGLEFLIYFQGNSAPDKSGLPSDRFSAERTGGSVSTLTIQRTQQEDSAVYLCASSQDRGLGNTIYFGEGSWLTVV.

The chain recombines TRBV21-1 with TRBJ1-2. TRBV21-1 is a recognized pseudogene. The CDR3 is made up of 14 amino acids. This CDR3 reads CASSKLRIHYGYTF. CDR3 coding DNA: TGTGCCAGCAGCAAATTGAGGATCCACTATGGCTACACCTTC.

The CDR3 coding sequence is TGTGCCAGCAGCTCGCTTCTGAGCTCCTACGAGCAGTACTTC. Residues: CASSSLLSSYEQYF. The chain is built from TRBV7-9 and TRBJ2-7; D unclear. The germline gives CDR1 SEHNR, CDR2 FQNEAQ (reference sequence). The CDR3 spans 14 residues. V dropped 4 bases and J dropped 0 bases, with 10 bases sitting between them.

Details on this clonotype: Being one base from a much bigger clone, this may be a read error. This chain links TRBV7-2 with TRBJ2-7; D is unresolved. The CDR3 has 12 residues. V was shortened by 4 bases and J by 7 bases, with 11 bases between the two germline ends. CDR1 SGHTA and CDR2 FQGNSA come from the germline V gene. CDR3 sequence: CASSSASDEQYV. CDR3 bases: TGTGCCAGCAGCTCCGCTAGTGATGAGCAGTACGTC.

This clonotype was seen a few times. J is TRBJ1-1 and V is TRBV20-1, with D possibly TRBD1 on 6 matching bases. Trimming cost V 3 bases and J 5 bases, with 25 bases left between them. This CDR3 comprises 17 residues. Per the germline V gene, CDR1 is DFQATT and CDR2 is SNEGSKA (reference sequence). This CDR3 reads CSARAPRGPARGTEAFF. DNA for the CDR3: TGCAGTGCTAGGGCGCCCCGGGGGCCCGCCCGGGGGACTGAAGCTTTCTTT.

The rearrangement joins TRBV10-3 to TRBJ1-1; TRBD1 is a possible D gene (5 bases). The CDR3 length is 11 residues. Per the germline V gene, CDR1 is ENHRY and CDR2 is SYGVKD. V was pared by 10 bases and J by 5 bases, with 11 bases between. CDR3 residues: CATRTGTEAFF. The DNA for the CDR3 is TGTGCCACGCGAACAGGAACTGAAGCTTTCTTT.

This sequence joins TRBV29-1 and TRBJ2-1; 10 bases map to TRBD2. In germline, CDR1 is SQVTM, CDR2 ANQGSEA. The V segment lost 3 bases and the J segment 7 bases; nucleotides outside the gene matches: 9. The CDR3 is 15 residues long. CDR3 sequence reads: CSVDRWASGSNEQFF. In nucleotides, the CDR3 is TGCAGCGTTGATAGGTGGGCTAGCGGGAGTAATGAGCAGTTCTTC.

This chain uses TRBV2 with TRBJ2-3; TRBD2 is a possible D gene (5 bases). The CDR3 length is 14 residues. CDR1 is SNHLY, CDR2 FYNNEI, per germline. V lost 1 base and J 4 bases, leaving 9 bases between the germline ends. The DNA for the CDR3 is TGTGCCAGCAGTGAAGGGCTAGCCCCAGATACGCAGTATTTT. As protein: CASSEGLAPDTQYF.

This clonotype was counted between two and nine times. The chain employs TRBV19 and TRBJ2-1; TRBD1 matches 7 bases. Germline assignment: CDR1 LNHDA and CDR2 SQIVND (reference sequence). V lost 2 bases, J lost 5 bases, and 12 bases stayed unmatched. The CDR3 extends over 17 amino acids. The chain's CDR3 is CASSITYRGRDNNEQFF. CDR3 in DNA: TGTGCCAGTAGTATAACCTACAGGGGTCGGGATAACAATGAGCAGTTCTTC.

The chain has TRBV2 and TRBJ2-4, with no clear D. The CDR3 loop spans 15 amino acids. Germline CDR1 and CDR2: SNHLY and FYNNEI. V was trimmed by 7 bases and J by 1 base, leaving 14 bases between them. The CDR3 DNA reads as TGTGCCAGCACCATCCTTGGGCCGGCCAAAAACATTCAGTACTTC. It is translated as CASTILGPAKNIQYF.

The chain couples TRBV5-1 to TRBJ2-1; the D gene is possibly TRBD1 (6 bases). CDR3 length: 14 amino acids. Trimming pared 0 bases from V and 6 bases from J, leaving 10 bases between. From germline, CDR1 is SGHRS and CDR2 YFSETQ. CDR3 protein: CASSLAGQTNEQFF. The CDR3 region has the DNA TGCGCCAGCAGCTTGGCCGGACAGACCAATGAGCAGTTCTTC.

The CDR3: CASSLVPAQETQYF. Here the CDR3 DNA reads TGCGCCAGCAGCTTGGTTCCGGCACAAGAGACCCAGTACTTC. The chain is built from TRBV5-1 and TRBJ2-5; D call uncertain. Looked up from germline, CDR1 is SGHRS and CDR2 is YFSETQ. Trimming took 0 bases from V and 2 from J, leaving 8 bases between them. The length of the CDR3 is 14 residues.

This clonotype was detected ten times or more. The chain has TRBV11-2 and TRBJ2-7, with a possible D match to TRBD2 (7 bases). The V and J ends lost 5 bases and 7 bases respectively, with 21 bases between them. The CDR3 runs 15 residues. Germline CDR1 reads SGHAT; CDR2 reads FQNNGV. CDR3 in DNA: TGTGCCAGCAGCGACTGGGGGGGCCCCTTAGAGGAGCAGTACTTC. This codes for CASSDWGGPLEEQYF.

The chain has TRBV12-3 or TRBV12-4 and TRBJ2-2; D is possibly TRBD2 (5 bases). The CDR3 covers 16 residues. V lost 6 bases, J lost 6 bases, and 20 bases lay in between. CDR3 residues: CASRPRGAGWAGELFF. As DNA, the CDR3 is TGTGCCAGCAGGCCACGTGGTGCGGGTTGGGCCGGGGAGCTGTTTTTT.

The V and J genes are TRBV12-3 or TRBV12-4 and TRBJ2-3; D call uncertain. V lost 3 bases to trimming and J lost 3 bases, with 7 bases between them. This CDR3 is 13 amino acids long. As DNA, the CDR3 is TGTGCCAGCAGTTTTGTACGGACAGATACGCAGTATTTT. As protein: CASSFVRTDTQYF.

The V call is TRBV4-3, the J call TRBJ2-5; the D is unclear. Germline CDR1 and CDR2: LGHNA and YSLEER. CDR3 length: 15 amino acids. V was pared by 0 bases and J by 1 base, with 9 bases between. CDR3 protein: CASSQDFGGQETQYF. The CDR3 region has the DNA TGCGCCAGCAGCCAAGATTTCGGCGGCCAAGAGACCCAGTACTTC.

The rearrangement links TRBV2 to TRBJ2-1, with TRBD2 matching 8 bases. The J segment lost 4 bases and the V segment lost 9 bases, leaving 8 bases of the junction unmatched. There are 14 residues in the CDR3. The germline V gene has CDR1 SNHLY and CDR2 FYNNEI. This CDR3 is CASTEERGYNEQFF. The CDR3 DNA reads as TGTGCCAGTACCGAGGAGCGGGGGTACAATGAGCAGTTCTTC.

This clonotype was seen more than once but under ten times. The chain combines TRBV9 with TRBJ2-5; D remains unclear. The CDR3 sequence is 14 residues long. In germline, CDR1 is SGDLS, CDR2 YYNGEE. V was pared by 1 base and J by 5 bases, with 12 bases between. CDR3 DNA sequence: TGTGCCAGCAGCGTAAGGCAGCACCCGGAGACCCAGTACTTC. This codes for CASSVRQHPETQYF.

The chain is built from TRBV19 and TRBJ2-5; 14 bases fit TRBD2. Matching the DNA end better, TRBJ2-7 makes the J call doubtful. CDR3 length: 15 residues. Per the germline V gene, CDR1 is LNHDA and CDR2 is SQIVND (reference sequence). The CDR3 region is CASSGGGLAGVEQYF. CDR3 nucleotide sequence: TGTGCCAGTAGTGGCGGGGGACTAGCGGGAGTCGAGCAGTACTTC.